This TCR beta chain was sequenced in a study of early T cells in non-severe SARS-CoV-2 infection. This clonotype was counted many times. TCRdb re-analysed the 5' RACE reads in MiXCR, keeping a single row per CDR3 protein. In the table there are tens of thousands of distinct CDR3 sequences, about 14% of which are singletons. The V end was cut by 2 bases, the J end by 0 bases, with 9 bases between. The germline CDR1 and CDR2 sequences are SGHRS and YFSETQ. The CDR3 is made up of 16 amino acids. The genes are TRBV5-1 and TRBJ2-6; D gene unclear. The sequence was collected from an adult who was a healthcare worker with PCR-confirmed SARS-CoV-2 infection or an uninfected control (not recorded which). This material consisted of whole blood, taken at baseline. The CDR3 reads CASSLGGYSGANVLTF. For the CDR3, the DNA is TGCGCCAGCAGCTTAGGCGGCTACTCTGGGGCCAACGTCCTGACTTTC.